This T cell receptor beta chain was profiled in a study of vaccination and CD4 T cells after COVID-19. Treatment: roughly ten-day PBMC culture with coronavirus spike peptide pools or control peptides (ViraFEST assay). Each well held over 1.5 million PBMCs in IL-2 (about 10 IU/ml) medium with roughly 9.7 ug/ml peptide pools. With regard to this clonotype: Its antigen is currently unknown.

CDR1 is MRHNA, CDR2 SNTAGT, per germline. The CDR3 loop spans 13 amino acids. Trimming pared 5 bases from V and 4 bases from J, leaving 9 bases between. Sequenced with the Oncomine TCR Beta short-read assay was DNA taken from cultured CD4+ T cells. Each CDR3 protein gets one entry after TCRdb re-called the PCR reads with MiXCR. Of about 21,000 distinct CDR3 sequences listed, 40% to 50% are singletons. The sequenced sample consisted of CD4+ T cells from blood, cultured in vitro. This clonotype was obtained from a human donor who had recovered from COVID-19. The rearrangement joins TRBV6-4 to TRBJ1-3; D is uncertain. The CDR3 region is CASSRESGNTIYF. The CDR3 nucleotides read TGTGCCAGCAGTAGGGAATCGGGAAACACCATATATTTT.